This T cell receptor beta chain was recovered during a study of blood T cell repertoires in COVID-19. On the study more broadly: Samples taken during acute and convalescent COVID-19 were collected in the United States, Italy and Spain. Nucleic acid was either cDNA or gDNA, and it came from T cells, B-cell-depleted T cells, or PBMCs.

Trimming cost V 5 bases and J 7 bases; bases outside gene matches: 17. The CDR3 has 19 amino acids. The germline V gene has CDR1 MNHEY and CDR2 SVGEGT. Study processing details: Reference gene primer amplification gave estimated nucleated cell counts. Using immunoSEQ multiplex PCR, the repertoire was profiled, and TCRdb retains in-frame clones only, with some absent. That table supplies the V and J calls and clone size; D and trimming were determined from the DNA. The sample consists of approximately 81,000 clones, approximately 91% of them appearing once. V usage is TRBV6-2 or TRBV6-3 and J usage is TRBJ2-1; TRBD2 matches 13 bases. The sequencing sample was made of peripheral blood. The sequence was collected from a man between 65 and 85 years old with active or convalescent COVID-19. The CDR3 nucleotides are TGTGCCAGCAGTGGCTTGCTGCTAAGACTAGCGGGGGGACTAAATGAGCAGTTCTTC. Amino acids: CASSGLLLRLAGGLNEQFF.